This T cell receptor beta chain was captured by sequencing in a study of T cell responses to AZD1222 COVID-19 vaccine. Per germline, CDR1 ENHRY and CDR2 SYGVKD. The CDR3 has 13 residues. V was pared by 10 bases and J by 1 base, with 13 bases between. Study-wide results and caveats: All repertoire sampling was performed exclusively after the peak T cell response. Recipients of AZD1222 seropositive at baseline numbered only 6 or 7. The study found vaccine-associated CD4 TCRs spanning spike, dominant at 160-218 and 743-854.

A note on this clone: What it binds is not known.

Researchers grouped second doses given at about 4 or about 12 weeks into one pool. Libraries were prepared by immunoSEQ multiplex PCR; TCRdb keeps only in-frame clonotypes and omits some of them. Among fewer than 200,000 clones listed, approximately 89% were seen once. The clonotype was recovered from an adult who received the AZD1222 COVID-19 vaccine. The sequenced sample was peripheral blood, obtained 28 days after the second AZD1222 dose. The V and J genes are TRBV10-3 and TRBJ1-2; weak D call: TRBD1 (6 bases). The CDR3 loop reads CASLQGFNYGYTF. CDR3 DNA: TGTGCCAGCTTACAGGGCTTTAACTATGGCTACACCTTC.